Here is one T cell receptor (beta chain) with its context. Germline CDR1 is SEHNR and CDR2 is FQNEAQ (reference sequence). V was shortened by 7 bases and J by 7 bases, with 29 bases between the two germline ends. The CDR3 totals 17 residues. The sample originates from a study of blood T cell repertoires in COVID-19. Clones were read by immunoSEQ multiplex PCR, and TCRdb kept only the in-frame ones, dropping some. Found here are around 150,000 clones, around 89% of them singletons; the top ten hold 2.5% to 3%. The sequence came from a human donor with COVID-19, enrolled during active disease. The donor label of this sample is uncertain. The sample taken for sequencing was peripheral blood. The chain is built from TRBV7-9 and TRBJ2-7; weak D call: TRBD1 (6 bases). The CDR3 here is CASTKRGQGQEQGEQYF. DNA for the CDR3: TGTGCCAGCACCAAACGGGGTCAGGGGCAAGAACAAGGGGAGCAGTACTTC.